This passage covers 31 T cell receptor beta chains from one sample sequenced in a study of T cells in tuberculosis (dated 2018 in TCRdb). Library preparation used the immunoSEQ multiplex PCR assay. Entries here come from immuneACCESS through TCRdb and include only in-frame sequences with V and J called. Some clones fail to appear in such tables; in the studies checked, an unresolved V gene covers under half of the shortfall, and the cause of the remainder is unknown. The sample table holds about 36,000 clones, of which over 85% were seen once. Jointly, the top ten make up 6.5% to 8.5% of the sample. Sequencing used PBMCs. The receptors derive from a donor between 5 and 29 years old with latent tuberculosis or without tuberculosis infection.

The chain uses TRBV6-4 and TRBJ2-1; TRBD2 matches at 11 bases. This CDR3 has 14 amino acids. J was trimmed by 10 bases and V by 5 bases; bases with no gene match: 7. Germline lookup yields CDR1 MRHNA and CDR2 SNTAGT. The DNA of the CDR3 is TGTGCCAGCAGTTCCCTAGCGGGGGGCGGGGAGCAGTTCTTC. This translates into CASSSLAGGGEQFF.

The CDR3 here is CASSPGSPSREQYF. The DNA for the CDR3 is TGTGCCAGCAGTCCGGGTTCCCCGTCGCGCGAGCAGTACTTC. The chain combines TRBV9 with TRBJ2-7; D gene ambiguous. Trimming removed 5 bases at V and 6 bases at J, with 18 bases between. This CDR3 spans 14 amino acids. Germline V lookup: CDR1 SGDLS, CDR2 YYNGEE.

This clone was found once. Because the CDR3's place on the DNA is in doubt, the DNA is left out and the CDR3 is given as listed by TCRdb. The chain employs TRBV21-1 and TRBJ2-2; the table's D call, TRBD2, was not checked against the DNA. TRBV21-1 is assigned pseudogene status. The CDR3 totals 18 residues, both ends included. CDR3: CASSKVGSGASNTGELFF.

CDR3 sequence reads: CASSSRLADSYEQYF. The CDR3 region has the DNA TGTGCCAGCAGTTCCAGACTAGCGGATTCCTACGAGCAGTACTTC. V and J are TRBV6-6 and TRBJ2-7; 9 bases agree with TRBD2. The CDR3 contains 15 residues. Unmatched junction bases numbered 5, after V lost 4 bases and J lost 1 base. Germline CDR1 MNHNY, CDR2 SVGAGI (reference sequence).

The V and J genes are TRBV7-6 and TRBJ1-2, with D tentatively TRBD1 (6 bases). V was clipped by 5 bases and J by 2 bases, with 15 bases between them. This CDR3 has 15 residues. Germline lookup yields CDR1 SGHVS and CDR2 FNYEAQ. The CDR3 sequence: CASSRLQGPNYGYTF. The CDR3 coding sequence is TGTGCCAGCAGCCGGCTACAGGGCCCAAACTATGGCTACACCTTC.

This chain connects TRBV27 to TRBJ2-7; D uncertain. This CDR3 comprises 15 residues. Germline values: CDR1 MNHEY, CDR2 SMNVEV (reference sequence). V gave up 8 bases and J gave up 0 bases, with 17 bases separating them. CDR3 in DNA: TGTGCCAGCTCAATATCGGCAGGCCGCTCCTACGAGCAGTACTTC. Protein: CASSISAGRSYEQYF.

The rearrangement uses TRBV25-1 and TRBJ2-1; 11 bases fit TRBD2. This CDR3 is built from 16 residues. Germline lookup yields CDR1 MGHDK and CDR2 SYGVNS. The trim removed 5 bases at V and 5 bases at J, leaving 8 bases unmatched. CDR3 bases: TGTGCCAGCAGTCCCGGGGTAGCGGGAGGGAACAATGAGCAGTTCTTC. Translating it yields CASSPGVAGGNNEQFF.

The V and J genes are TRBV7-2 and TRBJ1-2; 7 nucleotides match TRBD1. Trimming cost V 2 bases and J 8 bases; bases outside gene matches: 8. CDR3 size: 14 residues. Per germline, CDR1 SGHTA and CDR2 FQGNSA. The CDR3 loop is CASSLLTGEGGYTF. CDR3 nucleotide sequence: TGTGCCAGCAGCTTACTCACAGGGGAAGGCGGCTACACCTTC. Together with reference TRBV7-2 and TRBJ1-2, the CDR3 gives the full variable domain: GAGVSQSPSNKVTEKGKDVELRCDPISGHTALYWYRQSLGQGLEFLIYFQGNSAPDKSGLPSDRFSAERTGGSVSTLTIQRTQQEDSAVYLCASSLLTGEGGYTFGSGTRLTVV.

V is TRBV5-6 and J is TRBJ2-2, with TRBD2 matching over 10 bases. From germline, CDR1 is SGHDT and CDR2 YYEEEE. V was clipped by 7 bases and J by 2 bases; unmatched bases: 8. The CDR3 runs to 16 residues. The DNA for the CDR3 is TGTGCCAGCGGGCCTAGCGGGGGAGCTAACACCGGGGAGCTGTTTTTT. Protein product: CASGPSGGANTGELFF. Using reference TRBV5-6 and TRBJ2-2 for the parts outside the CDR3, the full variable domain is DAGVTQSPTHLIKTRGQQVTLRCSPKSGHDTVSWYQQALGQGPQFIFQYYEEEERQRGNFPDRFSGHQFPNYSSELNVNALLLGDSALYLCASGPSGGANTGELFFGEGSRLTVL.

CDR3 residues: CASSDGGGYEQYF. Written as DNA, the CDR3 is TGTGCCAGCAGTGATGGGGGGGGCTACGAGCAGTACTTC. J is TRBJ2-7 and V is TRBV6-1; 7 bases match TRBD2. The junction had 2 bases not matched to a gene; V was cut back by 3 bases and J by 3 bases. The germline V gene has CDR1 MNHNS and CDR2 SASEGT. CDR3 length: 13 amino acids.

The rearrangement joins TRBV6-5 to TRBJ2-7; possible D gene TRBD2, 6 bases. In germline, CDR1 is MNHEY, CDR2 SVGAGI. This CDR3 is 14 amino acids long. V was pared by 3 bases and J by 0 bases, with 9 bases between. CDR3 amino acids: CASSYWGDSYEQYF. The CDR3 DNA sequence: TGTGCCAGCAGTTATTGGGGGGACTCCTACGAGCAGTACTTC.

The chain uses TRBV10-3 and TRBJ2-3; D unclear. The CDR3 contains 15 residues. The V end was cut by 4 bases, the J end by 0 bases, with 11 bases between. Germline V gene sequence: CDR1 ENHRY, CDR2 SYGVKD. This chain's CDR3 is CAISVTAPSTDTQYF. Here the CDR3 DNA reads TGTGCCATCAGTGTAACAGCACCTAGCACAGATACGCAGTATTTT.

This clone was counted only a few times. The chain combines TRBV30 with TRBJ1-5; TRBD1 might be the D (6 bases). There are 15 residues in the CDR3. With 2 bases removed from V and 0 bases from J, the gap between germline ends came to 11 bases. Germline V gives CDR1 GTSNPN, CDR2 SVGIG (reference sequence). CDR3 region: CAWSFPDSSNQPQHF. As DNA, the CDR3 is TGTGCCTGGAGTTTCCCGGACAGTAGCAATCAGCCCCAGCATTTT.

The rearrangement links TRBV5-8 to TRBJ2-3, with 9 bases matching TRBD2. V lost 4 bases to trimming and J lost 8 bases; unmatched junction nucleotides: 8. Germline loops: CDR1 SGHTS, CDR2 YDEGEE. CDR3 length: 14 residues. The CDR3 nucleotides read TGTGCCAGCAGCCTTAGCGGGGGAGGCGGTACGCAGTATTTT. Translation: CASSLSGGGGTQYF.

This chain connects TRBV5-6 to TRBJ1-5, with D unclear. Looked up from germline, CDR1 is SGHDT and CDR2 is YYEEEE. V gave up 0 bases and J gave up 2 bases, with 6 bases separating them. CDR3 length equals 14 residues. The CDR3 DNA follows: TGTGCCAGCAGCTTGGGTGGAGGCAATCAGCCCCAGCATTTT. Its translation is CASSLGGGNQPQHF.

The J gene is TRBJ1-2, the V gene TRBV19; D remains unclear. Germline CDR1 LNHDA, CDR2 SQIVND (reference sequence). The V end was cut by 5 bases, the J end by 4 bases, with 11 bases between. CDR3 length equals 13 residues. The CDR3 sequence: CASSVPGVYGYTF. CDR3 in DNA: TGTGCCAGTAGTGTTCCCGGGGTCTATGGCTACACCTTC. The variable domain in full, with the rest retrieved from reference TRBV19 and TRBJ1-2, is DGGITQSPKYLFRKEGQNVTLSCEQNLNHDAMYWYRQDPGQGLRLIYYSQIVNDFQKGDIAEGYSVSREKKESFPLTVTSAQKNPTAFYLCASSVPGVYGYTFGSGTRLTVV.

This chain connects TRBV19 to TRBJ1-3; D is unresolved. The CDR3 extends over 14 amino acids. Germline lookup yields CDR1 LNHDA and CDR2 SQIVND (reference sequence). Trimming stripped 3 bases from V and 6 bases from J, with 12 bases between. The CDR3, as DNA: TGTGCCAGTAGTATGAGGGAAAGCGCAAACACCATATATTTT. It codes for CASSMRESANTIYF.

The genes are TRBV4-2 and TRBJ1-3; D is perhaps TRBD1 (6 bases). The CDR3 extends over 17 amino acids. V was shortened by 0 bases and J by 3 bases, with 15 bases between the two germline ends. Germline V CDR1 and CDR2: LGHNA, YNFKEQ. The CDR3 loop is CASSQDRGGAIGNTIYF. CDR3 nucleotides: TGTGCCAGCAGCCAAGATCGTGGGGGGGCAATTGGAAACACCATATATTTT.

The CDR3 loop is CASSEAFAGAERSYEQYF. In DNA form, the CDR3 reads TGTGCCAGCAGTGAAGCCTTCGCGGGGGCCGAACGATCCTACGAGCAGTACTTC. This sequence joins TRBV6-1 and TRBJ2-7, with a weak D call TRBD2 (7 bases). The V gene's germline CDR1 is MNHNS and CDR2 SASEGT. CDR3 size: 18 residues. Trimming removed 0 bases at V and 1 base at J, with 19 bases between.

This chain joins TRBV28 and TRBJ2-7, with TRBD1 matching 7 bases. The CDR3 runs to 14 residues. Germline CDR1 reads MDHEN; CDR2 reads SYDVKM. The V segment lost 6 bases and the J segment 4 bases; nucleotides outside the gene matches: 9. This chain's CDR3 is CASRFGTAEYEQYF. The CDR3 DNA is TGTGCCAGCAGGTTTGGGACAGCAGAGTACGAGCAGTACTTC.

The CDR3 is CASSKSEAGGHEQYF. In DNA, the CDR3 is TGTGCCAGCAGCAAGTCTGAAGCGGGGGGCCACGAGCAGTACTTC. V is TRBV21-1 and J is TRBJ2-7; the table assigns TRBD2, which was not confirmed against the DNA. TRBV21-1 is reported as a pseudogene. The CDR3 consists of 15 residues.

This clone showed up just a few times. This sequence joins TRBV6-6 and TRBJ1-2; possible D gene TRBD1, 6 bases. This CDR3 is built from 14 residues. Germline CDR1 and CDR2: MNHNY and SVGAGI (reference sequence). V lost 6 bases and J 8 bases, leaving 19 bases between the germline ends. The DNA for the CDR3 is TGTGCCAGCAGCCCCTCTGGGGGCGCGGGCGGCTACACCTTC. It yields the protein CASSPSGGAGGYTF.

The chain has TRBV5-4 and TRBJ1-2, with TRBD1 matching over 9 bases. The germline V gene has CDR1 SGHNT and CDR2 YYREEE (reference sequence). CDR3 length: 19 residues. The J segment lost 4 bases and the V segment lost 0 bases, leaving 16 bases of the junction unmatched. CDR3 region: CASSLGGRAGTGQFYGYTF. The CDR3 bases are TGTGCCAGCAGCTTGGGAGGGCGGGCCGGGACAGGGCAATTCTATGGCTACACCTTC.

CDR3 nucleotides: TGTGCCAGCAGCTCGAGGGGGCAGATACACTTGAACACTGAAGCTTTCTTT. This gives the protein CASSSRGQIHLNTEAFF. The chain carries TRBV11-2 and TRBJ1-1; 7 nucleotides agree with TRBD1. Germline lookup yields CDR1 SGHAT and CDR2 FQNNGV. CDR3 length: 17 residues. Trimming cost V 4 bases and J 0 bases; bases outside gene matches: 11.

This rearrangement joins TRBV13 to TRBJ1-2; TRBD1 aligns across 12 bases. The germline V gene encodes CDR1 PRHDT and CDR2 FYEKMQ (reference sequence). Trimming cost V 4 bases and J 3 bases; bases outside gene matches: 6. This CDR3 is built from 16 residues. The CDR3 coding sequence is TGTGCCAGCAGCTGGGGGACAGGGGGCGCGGACTATGGCTACACCTTC. Its protein is CASSWGTGGADYGYTF.

This chain links TRBV13 with TRBJ2-3; D is unresolved. Germline V gene lookup returns CDR1 PRHDT and CDR2 FYEKMQ (reference sequence). The CDR3 runs 12 residues. V lost 4 bases and J 0 bases, leaving 2 bases between the germline ends. The DNA of the CDR3 is TGTGCCAGCAGCTCGAGCACAGATACGCAGTATTTT. It encodes CASSSSTDTQYF.

The rearrangement links TRBV15 to TRBJ1-3, with D hard to call. V was cut by 6 bases and J by 0 bases, with 15 bases left in between. This CDR3 contains 16 residues. Germline V CDR1 and CDR2: LNHNV, YYDKDF (reference sequence). CDR3 DNA: TGTGCCACCAGTGAGCGGGCCCCCAGCTCTGGAAACACCATATATTTT. Translating gives CATSERAPSSGNTIYF.

This chain's CDR3 is CASSLDGGDGYTF. DNA of the CDR3: TGTGCCAGCAGCTTAGACGGGGGGGATGGCTACACCTTC. The chain is built from TRBV7-2 and TRBJ1-2, with D maybe TRBD1 (5 bases). Germline V gene lookup returns CDR1 SGHTA and CDR2 FQGNSA. The CDR3 length is 13 residues. Trimming left V 1 base short and J 6 bases short, with 9 bases between.

The chain couples TRBV5-1 to TRBJ1-1; TRBD1 might be the D (5 bases). This CDR3 has 14 residues. CDR1 is SGHRS and CDR2 is YFSETQ in the germline V gene. The V gene lost 3 bases and the J gene lost 1 base, with 10 bases spanning the gap. The CDR3 region has the DNA TGCGCCAGCAGCTGGGGGGTTGAGAACACTGAAGCTTTCTTT. As protein: CASSWGVENTEAFF.

The V and J genes are TRBV9 and TRBJ2-1, with a weak D call TRBD2 (6 bases). CDR1 is SGDLS, CDR2 YYNGEE, per germline. The V gene lost 3 bases and the J gene lost 4 bases, with 8 bases spanning the gap. This CDR3 is 13 amino acids long. In nucleotides, the CDR3 is TGTGCCAGCAGCGCTGGGACTTACAATGAGCAGTTCTTC. This translates into CASSAGTYNEQFF.

The chain uses TRBV5-4 and TRBJ1-2, with TRBD1 as a possible D gene (5 bases). CDR1 and CDR2 from the germline V gene are SGHNT and YYREEE (reference sequence). This CDR3 spans 14 amino acids. V was shortened by 3 bases and J by 0 bases, with 9 bases between the two germline ends. Written as DNA, the CDR3 is TGTGCCAGCAGCTCCGGGGGTACTAACTATGGCTACACCTTC. It translates to CASSSGGTNYGYTF. Supplemented by reference TRBV5-4 and TRBJ1-2, the full variable domain reads ETGVTQSPTHLIKTRGQQVTLRCSSQSGHNTVSWYQQALGQGPQFIFQYYREEENGRGNFPPRFSGLQFPNYSSELNVNALELDDSALYLCASSSGGTNYGYTFGSGTRLTVV.